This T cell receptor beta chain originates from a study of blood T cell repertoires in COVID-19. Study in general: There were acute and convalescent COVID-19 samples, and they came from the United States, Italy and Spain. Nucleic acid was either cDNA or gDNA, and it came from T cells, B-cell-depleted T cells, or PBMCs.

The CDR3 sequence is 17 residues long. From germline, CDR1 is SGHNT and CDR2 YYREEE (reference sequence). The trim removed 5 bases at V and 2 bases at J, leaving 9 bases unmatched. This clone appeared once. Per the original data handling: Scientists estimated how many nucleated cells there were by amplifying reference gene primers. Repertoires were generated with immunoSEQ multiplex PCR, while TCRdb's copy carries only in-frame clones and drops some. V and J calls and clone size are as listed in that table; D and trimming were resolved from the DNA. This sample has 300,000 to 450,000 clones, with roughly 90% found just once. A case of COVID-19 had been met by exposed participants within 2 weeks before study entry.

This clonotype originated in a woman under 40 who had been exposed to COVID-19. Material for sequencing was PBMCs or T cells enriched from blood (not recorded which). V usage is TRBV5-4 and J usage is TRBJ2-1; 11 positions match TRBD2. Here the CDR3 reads CASRTLPGLAAYNEQFF. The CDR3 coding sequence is TGTGCCAGCAGGACCCTCCCGGGACTAGCGGCCTACAATGAGCAGTTCTTC.